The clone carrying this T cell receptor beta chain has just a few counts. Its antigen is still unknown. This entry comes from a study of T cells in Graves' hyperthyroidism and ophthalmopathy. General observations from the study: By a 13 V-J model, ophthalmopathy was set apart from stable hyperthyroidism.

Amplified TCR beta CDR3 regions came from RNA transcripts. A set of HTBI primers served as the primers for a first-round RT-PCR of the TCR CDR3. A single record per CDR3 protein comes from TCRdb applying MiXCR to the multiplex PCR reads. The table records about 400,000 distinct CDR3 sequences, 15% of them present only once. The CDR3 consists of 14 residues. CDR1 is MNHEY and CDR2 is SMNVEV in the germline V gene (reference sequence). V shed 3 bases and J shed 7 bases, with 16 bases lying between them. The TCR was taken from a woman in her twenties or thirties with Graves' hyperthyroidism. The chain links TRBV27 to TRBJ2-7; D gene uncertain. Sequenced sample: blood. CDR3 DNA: TGTGCCAGCAGTTTCGCAGGTCCATACGAGGAGCAGTACTTC. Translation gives CASSFAGPYEEQYF.